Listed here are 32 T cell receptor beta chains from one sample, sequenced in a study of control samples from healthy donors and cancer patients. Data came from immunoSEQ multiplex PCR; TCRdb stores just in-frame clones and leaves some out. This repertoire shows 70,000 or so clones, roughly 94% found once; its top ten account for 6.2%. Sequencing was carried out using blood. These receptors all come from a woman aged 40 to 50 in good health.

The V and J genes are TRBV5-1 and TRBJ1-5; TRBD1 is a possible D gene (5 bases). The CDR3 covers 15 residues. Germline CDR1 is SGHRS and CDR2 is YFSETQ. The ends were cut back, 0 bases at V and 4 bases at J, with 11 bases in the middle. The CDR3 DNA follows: TGCGCCAGCAGCTTGGAACGACAGAAGAATCAGCCCCAGCATTTT. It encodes CASSLERQKNQPQHF.

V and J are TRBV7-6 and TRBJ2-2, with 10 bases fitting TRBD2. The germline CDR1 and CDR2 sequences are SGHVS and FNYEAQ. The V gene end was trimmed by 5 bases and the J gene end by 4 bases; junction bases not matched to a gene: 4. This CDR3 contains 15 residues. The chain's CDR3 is CASSLLAGVTGELFF. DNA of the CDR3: TGTGCCAGCAGCCTCCTAGCGGGAGTCACCGGGGAGCTGTTTTTT.

CDR3 amino acids: CATRETGSTGELFF. The CDR3 DNA is TGTGCCACCAGGGAGACAGGGAGTACCGGGGAGCTGTTTTTT. This rearrangement joins TRBV24-1 to TRBJ2-2; 7 positions match TRBD1. Germline loops: CDR1 KGHDR, CDR2 SFDVKD. The CDR3 totals 14 residues. V shed 7 bases, J shed 5 bases, and the junction held 6 bases outside the gene matches.

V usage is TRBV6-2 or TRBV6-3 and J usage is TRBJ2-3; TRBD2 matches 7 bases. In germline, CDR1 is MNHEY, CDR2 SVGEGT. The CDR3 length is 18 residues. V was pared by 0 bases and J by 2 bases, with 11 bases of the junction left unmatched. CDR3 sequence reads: CASSYSSTLADFTDTQYF. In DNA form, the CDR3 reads TGTGCCAGCAGTTACTCGTCAACTCTAGCGGACTTCACAGATACGCAGTATTTT.

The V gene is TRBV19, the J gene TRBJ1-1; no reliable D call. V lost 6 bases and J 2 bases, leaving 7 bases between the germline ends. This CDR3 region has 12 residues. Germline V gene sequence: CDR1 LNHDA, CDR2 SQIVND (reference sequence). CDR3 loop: CASRYGNTEAFF. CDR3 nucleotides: TGTGCCAGTAGGTACGGAAACACTGAAGCTTTCTTT.

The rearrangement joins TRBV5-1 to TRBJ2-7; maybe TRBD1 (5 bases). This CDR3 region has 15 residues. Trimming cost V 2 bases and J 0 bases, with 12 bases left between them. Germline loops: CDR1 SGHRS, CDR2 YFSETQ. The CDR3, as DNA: TGCGCCAGCAGCTTCTTGCAGGGCCGCTCCTACGAGCAGTACTTC. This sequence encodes CASSFLQGRSYEQYF.

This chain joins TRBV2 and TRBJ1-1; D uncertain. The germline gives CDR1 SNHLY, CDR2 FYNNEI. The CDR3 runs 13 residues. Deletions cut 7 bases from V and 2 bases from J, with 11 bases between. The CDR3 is CASTVGRNTEAFF. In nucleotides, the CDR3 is TGTGCCAGCACCGTAGGCAGAAACACTGAAGCTTTCTTT.

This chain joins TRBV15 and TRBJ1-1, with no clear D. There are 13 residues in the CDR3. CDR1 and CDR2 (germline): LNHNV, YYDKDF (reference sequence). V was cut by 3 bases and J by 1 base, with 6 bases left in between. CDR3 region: CATSRDWNTEAFF. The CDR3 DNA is TGTGCCACCAGCAGGGACTGGAACACTGAAGCTTTCTTT.

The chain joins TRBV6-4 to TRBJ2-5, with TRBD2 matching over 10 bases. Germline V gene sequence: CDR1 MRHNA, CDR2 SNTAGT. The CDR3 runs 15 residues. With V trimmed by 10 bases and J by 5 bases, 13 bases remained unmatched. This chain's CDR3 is CATRRVAGGGETQYF. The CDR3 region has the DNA TGTGCCACCCGACGAGTAGCGGGAGGTGGGGAGACCCAGTACTTC.

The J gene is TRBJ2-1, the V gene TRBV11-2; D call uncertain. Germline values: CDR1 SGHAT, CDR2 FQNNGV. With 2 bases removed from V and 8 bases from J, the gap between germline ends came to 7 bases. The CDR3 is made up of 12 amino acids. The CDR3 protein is CASSLLDDEQFF. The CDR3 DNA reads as TGTGCCAGCAGCTTATTAGATGATGAGCAGTTCTTC.

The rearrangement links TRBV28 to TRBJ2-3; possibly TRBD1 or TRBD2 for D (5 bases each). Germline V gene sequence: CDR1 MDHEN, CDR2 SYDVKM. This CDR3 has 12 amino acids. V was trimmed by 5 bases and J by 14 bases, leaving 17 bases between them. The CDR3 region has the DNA TGTGCCAGCAGTCGAGGGGATTCCCCGGCGTATTTT. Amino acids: CASSRGDSPAYF.

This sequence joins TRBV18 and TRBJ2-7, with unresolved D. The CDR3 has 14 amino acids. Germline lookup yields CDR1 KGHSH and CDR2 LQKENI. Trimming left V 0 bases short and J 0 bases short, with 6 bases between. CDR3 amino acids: CASSPPASSYEQYF. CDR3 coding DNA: TGTGCCAGCTCACCACCGGCCAGCTCCTACGAGCAGTACTTC.

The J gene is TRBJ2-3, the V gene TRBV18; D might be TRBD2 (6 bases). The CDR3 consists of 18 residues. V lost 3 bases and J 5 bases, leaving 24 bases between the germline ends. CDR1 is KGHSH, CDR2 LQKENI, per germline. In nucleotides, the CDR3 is TGTGCCAGCTCACCCATCGTATACATAGCGGATAGATTAGATACGCAGTATTTT. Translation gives CASSPIVYIADRLDTQYF.

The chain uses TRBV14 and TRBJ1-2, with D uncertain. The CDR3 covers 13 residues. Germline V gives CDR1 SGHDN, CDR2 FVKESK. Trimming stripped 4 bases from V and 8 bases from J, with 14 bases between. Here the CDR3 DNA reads TGTGCCAGCAGCCTAACGGCGCTGGGGGGCTACACCTTC. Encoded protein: CASSLTALGGYTF.

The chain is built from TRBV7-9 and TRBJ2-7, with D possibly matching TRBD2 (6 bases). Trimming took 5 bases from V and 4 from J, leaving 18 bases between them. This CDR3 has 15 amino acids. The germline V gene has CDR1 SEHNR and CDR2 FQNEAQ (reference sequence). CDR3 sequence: CASSQPGLQGYEQYF. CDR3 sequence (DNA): TGTGCCAGCAGCCAACCGGGACTTCAGGGATACGAGCAGTACTTC. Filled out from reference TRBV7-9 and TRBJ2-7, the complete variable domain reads DTGVSQNPRHKITKRGQNVTFRCDPISEHNRLYWYRQTLGQGPEFLTYFQNEAQLEKSRLLSDRFSAERPKGSFSTLEIQRTEQGDSAMYLCASSQPGLQGYEQYFGPGTRLTVT.

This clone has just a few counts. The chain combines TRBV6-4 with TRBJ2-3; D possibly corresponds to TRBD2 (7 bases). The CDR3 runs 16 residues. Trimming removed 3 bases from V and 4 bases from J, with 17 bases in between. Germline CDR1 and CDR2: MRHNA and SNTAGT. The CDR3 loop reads CASSDGSAGAPDTQYF. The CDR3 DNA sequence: TGTGCCAGCAGTGATGGTTCGGCGGGGGCCCCAGATACGCAGTATTTT.

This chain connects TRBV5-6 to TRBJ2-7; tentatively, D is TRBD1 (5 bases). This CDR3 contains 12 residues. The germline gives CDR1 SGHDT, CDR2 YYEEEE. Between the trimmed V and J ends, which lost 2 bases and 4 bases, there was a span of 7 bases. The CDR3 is CASSFQGYEQYF. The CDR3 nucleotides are TGTGCCAGCAGCTTCCAGGGATACGAGCAGTACTTC.

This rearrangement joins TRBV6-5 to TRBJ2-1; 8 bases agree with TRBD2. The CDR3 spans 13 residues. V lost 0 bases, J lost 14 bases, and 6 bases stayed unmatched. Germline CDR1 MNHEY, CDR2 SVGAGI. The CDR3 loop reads CASSYSIAGREFF. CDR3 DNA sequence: TGTGCCAGCAGTTACTCGATAGCGGGGAGGGAGTTCTTC.

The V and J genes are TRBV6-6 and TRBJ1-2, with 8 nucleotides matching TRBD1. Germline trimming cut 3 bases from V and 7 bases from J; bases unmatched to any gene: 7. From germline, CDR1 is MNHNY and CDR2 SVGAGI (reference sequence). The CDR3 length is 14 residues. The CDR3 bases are TGTGCCAGCAGTTATTCCCAGGGGGCGGGTGGCTACACCTTC. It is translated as CASSYSQGAGGYTF.

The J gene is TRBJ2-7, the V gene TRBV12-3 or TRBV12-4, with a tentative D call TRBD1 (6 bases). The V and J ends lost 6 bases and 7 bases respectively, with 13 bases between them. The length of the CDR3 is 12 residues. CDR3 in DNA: TGTGCCAGCAGCTCACTTGACAGGGAGCAGTACTTC. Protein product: CASSSLDREQYF.

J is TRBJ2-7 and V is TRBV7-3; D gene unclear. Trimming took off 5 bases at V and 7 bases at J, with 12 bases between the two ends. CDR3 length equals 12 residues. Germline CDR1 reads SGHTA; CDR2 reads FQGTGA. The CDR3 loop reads CASSPNGGEQYF. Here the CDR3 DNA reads TGTGCCAGCAGCCCCAACGGTGGGGAGCAGTACTTC.

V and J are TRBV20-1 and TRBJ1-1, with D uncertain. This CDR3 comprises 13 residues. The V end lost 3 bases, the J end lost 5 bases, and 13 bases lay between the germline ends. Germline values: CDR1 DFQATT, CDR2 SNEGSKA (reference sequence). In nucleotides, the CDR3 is TGCAGTGCTAGTTTGGGTAGTCGGACTGAAGCTTTCTTT. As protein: CSASLGSRTEAFF.

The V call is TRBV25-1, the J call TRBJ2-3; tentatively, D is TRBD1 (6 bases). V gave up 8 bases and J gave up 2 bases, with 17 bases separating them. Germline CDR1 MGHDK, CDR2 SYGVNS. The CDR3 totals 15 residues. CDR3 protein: CASQTGPLATDTQYF. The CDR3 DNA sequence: TGTGCCAGCCAGACAGGCCCCCTCGCCACAGATACGCAGTATTTT. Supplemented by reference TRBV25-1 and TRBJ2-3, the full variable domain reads EADIYQTPRYLVIGTGKKITLECSQTMGHDKMYWYQQDPGMELHLIHYSYGVNSTEKGDLSSESTVSRIRTEHFPLTLESARPSHTSQYLCASQTGPLATDTQYFGPGTRLTVL.

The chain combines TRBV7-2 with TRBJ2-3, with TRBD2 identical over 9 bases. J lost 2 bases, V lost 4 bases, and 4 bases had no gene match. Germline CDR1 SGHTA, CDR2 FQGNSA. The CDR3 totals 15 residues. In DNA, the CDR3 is TGTGCCAGCAGCTCACGACTAGCGGCCACAGATACGCAGTATTTT. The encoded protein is CASSSRLAATDTQYF.

The CDR3 sequence: CASSPDNYGYTF. CDR3 nucleotides: TGTGCCAGCAGTCCCGATAACTATGGCTACACCTTC. The chain is built from TRBV6-2 or TRBV6-3 and TRBJ1-2; D remains ambiguous. Trimming took 5 bases from V and 1 from J, leaving 5 bases between them. Germline CDR1 MNHEY, CDR2 SVGEGT. The CDR3 sequence is 12 residues long.

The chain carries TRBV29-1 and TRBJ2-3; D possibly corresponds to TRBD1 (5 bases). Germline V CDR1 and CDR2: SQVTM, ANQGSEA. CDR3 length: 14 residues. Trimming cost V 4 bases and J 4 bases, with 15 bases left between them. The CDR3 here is CSVAQGVGPDTQYF. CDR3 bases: TGCAGCGTTGCCCAGGGTGTCGGGCCAGATACGCAGTATTTT.

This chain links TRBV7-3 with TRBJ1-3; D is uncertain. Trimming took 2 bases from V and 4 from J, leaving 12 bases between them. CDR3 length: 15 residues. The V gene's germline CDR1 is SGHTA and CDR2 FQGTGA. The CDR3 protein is CASSLSGGFGNTIYF. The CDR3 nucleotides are TGTGCCAGCAGCTTATCGGGAGGGTTCGGAAACACCATATATTTT. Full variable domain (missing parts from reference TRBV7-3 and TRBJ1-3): GAGVSQTPSNKVTEKGKYVELRCDPISGHTALYWYRQSLGQGPEFLIYFQGTGAADDSGLPNDRFFAVRPEGSVSTLKIQRTERGDSAVYLCASSLSGGFGNTIYFGEGSWLTVV.

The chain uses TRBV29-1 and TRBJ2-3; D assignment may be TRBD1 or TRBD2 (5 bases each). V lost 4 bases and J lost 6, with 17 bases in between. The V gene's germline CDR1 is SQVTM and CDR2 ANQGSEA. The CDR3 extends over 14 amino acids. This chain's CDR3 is CSVGGAQVMDTQYF. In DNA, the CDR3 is TGCAGCGTTGGAGGGGCACAGGTGATGGATACGCAGTATTTT.

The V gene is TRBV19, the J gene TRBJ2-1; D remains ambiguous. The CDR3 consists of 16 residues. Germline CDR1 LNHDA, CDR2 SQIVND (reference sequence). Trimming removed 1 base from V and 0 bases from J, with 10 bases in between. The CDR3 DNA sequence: TGTGCCAGTAGTATAGGAGGCGGTTTCTCCTACAATGAGCAGTTCTTC. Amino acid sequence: CASSIGGGFSYNEQFF.

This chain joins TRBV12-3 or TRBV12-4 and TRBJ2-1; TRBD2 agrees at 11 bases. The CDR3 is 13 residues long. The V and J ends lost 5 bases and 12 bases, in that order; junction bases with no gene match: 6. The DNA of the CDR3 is TGTGCCAGCAGTACCACGGGACTAGCGGCGCAGTTCTTC. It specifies CASSTTGLAAQFF.

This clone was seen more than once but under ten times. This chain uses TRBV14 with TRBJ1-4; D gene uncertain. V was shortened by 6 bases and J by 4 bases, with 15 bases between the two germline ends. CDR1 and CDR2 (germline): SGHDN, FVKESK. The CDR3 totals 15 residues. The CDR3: CASSPTLGNNEKLFF. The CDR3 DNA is TGTGCCAGCAGTCCTACTCTAGGGAATAATGAAAAACTGTTTTTT.

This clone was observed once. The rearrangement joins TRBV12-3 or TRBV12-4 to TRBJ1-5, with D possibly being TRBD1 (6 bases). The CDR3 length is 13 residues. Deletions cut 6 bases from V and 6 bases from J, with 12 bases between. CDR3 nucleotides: TGTGCCAGCAGCTATCTGGACAGTCAGCCCCAGCATTTT. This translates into CASSYLDSQPQHF.